This TCR beta chain was identified during a study of radiotherapy plus CTLA-4 blockade in lung cancer. TCRdb's table, derived via immunoSEQ multiplex PCR, lists solely in-frame clones and lacks some. The table lists 90,000 to 100,000 clones, roughly 74% of them singletons. This CDR3 comprises 15 residues. V is TRBV12-1 and J is TRBJ2-3; TRBD2 is taken as the D call from the table, unchecked against the DNA. TRBV12-1 is an annotated pseudogene. The TCR originated in a human donor with non-small cell lung cancer who had a partial response to radiotherapy plus ipilimumab. Some clones in this sample may be carry-over from other donors' samples. Sequencing was performed on peripheral blood, taken from a patient treated with radiotherapy plus ipilimumab. The CDR3 region is CASSVGDSKTDTQYF. CDR3 nucleotides: TGTGCCAGCAGCGTCGGGGACTCGAAAACAGATACGCAGTATTTT.